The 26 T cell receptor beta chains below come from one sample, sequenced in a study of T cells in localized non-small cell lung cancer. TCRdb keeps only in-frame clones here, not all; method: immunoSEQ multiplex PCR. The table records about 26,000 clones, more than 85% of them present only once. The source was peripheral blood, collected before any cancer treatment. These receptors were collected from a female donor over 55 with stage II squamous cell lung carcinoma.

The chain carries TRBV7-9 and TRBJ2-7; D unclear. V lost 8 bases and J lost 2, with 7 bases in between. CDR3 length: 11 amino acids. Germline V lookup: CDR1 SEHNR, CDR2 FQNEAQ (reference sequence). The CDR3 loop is CASGRTYEQYF. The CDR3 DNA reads TGTGCCAGCGGACGCACCTACGAGCAGTACTTC.

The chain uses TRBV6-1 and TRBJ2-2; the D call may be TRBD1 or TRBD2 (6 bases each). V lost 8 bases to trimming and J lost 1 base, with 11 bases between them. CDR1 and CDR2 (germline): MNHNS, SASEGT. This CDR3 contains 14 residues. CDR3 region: CASQEGGNTGELFF. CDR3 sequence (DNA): TGTGCCAGCCAGGAGGGGGGGAACACCGGGGAGCTGTTTTTT.

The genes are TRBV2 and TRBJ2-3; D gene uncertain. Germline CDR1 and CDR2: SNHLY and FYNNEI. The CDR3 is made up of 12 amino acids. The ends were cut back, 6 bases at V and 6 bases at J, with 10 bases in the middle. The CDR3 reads CASRTDGDTQYF. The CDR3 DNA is TGTGCCAGCAGAACGGACGGTGATACGCAGTATTTT.

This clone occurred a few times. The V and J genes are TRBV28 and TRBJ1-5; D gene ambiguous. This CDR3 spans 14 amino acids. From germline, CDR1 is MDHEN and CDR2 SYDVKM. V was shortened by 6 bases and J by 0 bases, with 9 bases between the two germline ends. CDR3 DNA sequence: TGTGCCAGCAGCGTTGTCAATAGCAATCAGCCCCAGCATTTT. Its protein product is CASSVVNSNQPQHF. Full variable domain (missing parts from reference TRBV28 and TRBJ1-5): DVKVTQSSRYLVKRTGEKVFLECVQDMDHENMFWYRQDPGLGLRLIYFSYDVKMKEKGDIPEGYSVSREKKERFSLILESASTNQTSMYLCASSVVNSNQPQHFGDGTRLSIL.

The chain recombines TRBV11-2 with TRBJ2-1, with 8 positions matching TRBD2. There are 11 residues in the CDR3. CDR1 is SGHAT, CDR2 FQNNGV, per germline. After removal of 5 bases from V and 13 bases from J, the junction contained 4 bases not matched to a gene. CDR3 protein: CASSQGLAQFF. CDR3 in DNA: TGTGCCAGCAGCCAAGGACTAGCACAGTTCTTC.

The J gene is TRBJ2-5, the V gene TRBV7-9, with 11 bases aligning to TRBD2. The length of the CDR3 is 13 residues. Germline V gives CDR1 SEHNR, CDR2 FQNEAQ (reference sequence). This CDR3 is CSSGRGGGETQYF. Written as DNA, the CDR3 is TGTAGTAGCGGGAGGGGTGGTGGAGAGACCCAGTACTTC.

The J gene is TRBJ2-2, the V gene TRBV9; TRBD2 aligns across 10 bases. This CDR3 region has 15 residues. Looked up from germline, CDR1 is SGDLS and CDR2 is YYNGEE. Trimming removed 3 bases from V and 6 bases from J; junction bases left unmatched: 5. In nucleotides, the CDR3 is TGTGCCAGCAGCGGGACTAGCGGCCTACCCGGGGAGCTGTTTTTT. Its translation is CASSGTSGLPGELFF.

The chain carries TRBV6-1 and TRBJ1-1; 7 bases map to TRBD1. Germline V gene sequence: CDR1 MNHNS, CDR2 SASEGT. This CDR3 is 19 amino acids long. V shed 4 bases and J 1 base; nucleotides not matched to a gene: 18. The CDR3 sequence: CASSAAIFRVQGGNTEAFF. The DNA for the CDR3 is TGTGCCAGCAGTGCCGCCATTTTCAGGGTGCAGGGGGGGAACACTGAAGCTTTCTTT.

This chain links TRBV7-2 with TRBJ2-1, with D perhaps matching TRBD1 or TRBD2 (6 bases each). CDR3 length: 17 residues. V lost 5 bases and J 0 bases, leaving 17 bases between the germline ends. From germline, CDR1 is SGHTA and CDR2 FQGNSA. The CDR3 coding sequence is TGTGCCAGCAGCCAACAAAGCGGAGGGGGCTCCTACAATGAGCAGTTCTTC. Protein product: CASSQQSGGGSYNEQFF.

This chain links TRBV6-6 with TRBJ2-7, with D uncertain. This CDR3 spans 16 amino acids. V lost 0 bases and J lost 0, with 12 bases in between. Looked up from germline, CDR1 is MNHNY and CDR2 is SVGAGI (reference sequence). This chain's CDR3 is CASSYSAGPSSYEQYF. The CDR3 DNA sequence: TGTGCCAGCAGTTACTCGGCAGGCCCCAGCTCCTACGAGCAGTACTTC.

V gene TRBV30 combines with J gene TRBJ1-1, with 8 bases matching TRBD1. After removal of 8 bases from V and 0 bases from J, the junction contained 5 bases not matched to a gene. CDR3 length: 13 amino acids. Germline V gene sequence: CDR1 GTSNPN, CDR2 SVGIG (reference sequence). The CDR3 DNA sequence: TGTGCCCAGGACAGGGATATGAACACTGAAGCTTTCTTT. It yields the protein CAQDRDMNTEAFF.

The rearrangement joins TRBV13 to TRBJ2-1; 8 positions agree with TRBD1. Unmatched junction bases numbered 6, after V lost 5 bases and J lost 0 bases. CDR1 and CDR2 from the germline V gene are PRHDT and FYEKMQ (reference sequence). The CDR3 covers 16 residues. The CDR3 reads CASSAWTGSSYNEQFF. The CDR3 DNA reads TGTGCCAGCAGCGCCTGGACAGGGAGCTCCTACAATGAGCAGTTCTTC. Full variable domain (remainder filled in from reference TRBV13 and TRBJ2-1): AAGVIQSPRHLIKEKRETATLKCYPIPRHDTVYWYQQGPGQDPQFLISFYEKMQSDKGSIPDRFSAQQFSDYHSELNMSSLELGDSALYFCASSAWTGSSYNEQFFGPGTRLTVL.

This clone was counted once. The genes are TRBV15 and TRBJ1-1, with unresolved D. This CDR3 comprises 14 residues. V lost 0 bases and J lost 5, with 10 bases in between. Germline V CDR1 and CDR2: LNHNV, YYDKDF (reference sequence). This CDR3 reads CATSRDLVGTEAFF. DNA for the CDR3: TGTGCCACCAGCAGAGATCTTGTGGGGACTGAAGCTTTCTTT.

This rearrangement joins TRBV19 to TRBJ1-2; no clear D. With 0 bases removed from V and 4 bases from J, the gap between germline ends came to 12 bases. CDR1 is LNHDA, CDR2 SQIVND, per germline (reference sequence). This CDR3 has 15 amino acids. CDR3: CASSIDHRGRYGYTF. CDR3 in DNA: TGTGCCAGTAGTATAGATCACCGTGGCCGCTATGGCTACACCTTC.

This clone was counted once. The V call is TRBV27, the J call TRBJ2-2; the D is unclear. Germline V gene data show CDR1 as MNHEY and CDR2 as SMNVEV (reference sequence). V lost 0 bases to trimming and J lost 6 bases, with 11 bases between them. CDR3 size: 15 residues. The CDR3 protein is CASSLSSSWAGELFF. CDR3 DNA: TGTGCCAGCAGTTTATCTTCTAGTTGGGCCGGGGAGCTGTTTTTT.

CDR3 DNA: TGTGCCAGCAGTGTCCGTGGGGGGGCTAAGGGGACTGGAAACACCATATATTTT. Its translation: CASSVRGGAKGTGNTIYF. The rearrangement joins TRBV6-1 to TRBJ1-3, with D maybe TRBD1 (6 bases). V lost 4 bases to trimming and J lost 2 bases, with 21 bases between them. The CDR3 consists of 18 residues. Looked up from germline, CDR1 is MNHNS and CDR2 is SASEGT.

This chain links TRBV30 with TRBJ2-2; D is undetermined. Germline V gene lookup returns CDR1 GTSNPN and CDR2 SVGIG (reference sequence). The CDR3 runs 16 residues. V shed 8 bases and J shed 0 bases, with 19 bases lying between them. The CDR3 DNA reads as TGTGCCCTGGGAACCGTCGTCCCAACGAACACCGGGGAGCTGTTTTTT. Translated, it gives CALGTVVPTNTGELFF.

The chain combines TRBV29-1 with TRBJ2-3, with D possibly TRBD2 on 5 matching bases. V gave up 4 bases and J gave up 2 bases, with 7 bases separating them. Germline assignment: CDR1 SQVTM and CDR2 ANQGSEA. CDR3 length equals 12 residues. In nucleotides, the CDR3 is TGCAGCGTTGGGGAGCTCACAGATACGCAGTATTTT. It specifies CSVGELTDTQYF.

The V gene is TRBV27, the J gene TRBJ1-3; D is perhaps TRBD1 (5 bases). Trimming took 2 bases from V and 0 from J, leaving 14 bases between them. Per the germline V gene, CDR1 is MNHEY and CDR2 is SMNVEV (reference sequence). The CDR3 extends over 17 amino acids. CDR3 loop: CASSLRGPESSGNTIYF. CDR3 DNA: TGTGCCAGCAGTTTAAGGGGCCCCGAGAGCTCTGGAAACACCATATATTTT.

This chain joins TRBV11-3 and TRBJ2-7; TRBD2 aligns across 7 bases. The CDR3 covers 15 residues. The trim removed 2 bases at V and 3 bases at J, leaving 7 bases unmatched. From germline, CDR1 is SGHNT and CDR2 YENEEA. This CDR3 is CASSLPRDYHYEQYF. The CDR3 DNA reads TGTGCCAGCAGCTTACCCCGGGACTACCACTACGAGCAGTACTTC.

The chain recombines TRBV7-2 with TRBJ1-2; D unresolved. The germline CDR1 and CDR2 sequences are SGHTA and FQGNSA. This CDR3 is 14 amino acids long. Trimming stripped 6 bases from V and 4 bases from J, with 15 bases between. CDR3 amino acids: CASSLHLAVYGYTF. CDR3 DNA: TGTGCCAGCAGTCTACACTTGGCGGTCTATGGCTACACCTTC.

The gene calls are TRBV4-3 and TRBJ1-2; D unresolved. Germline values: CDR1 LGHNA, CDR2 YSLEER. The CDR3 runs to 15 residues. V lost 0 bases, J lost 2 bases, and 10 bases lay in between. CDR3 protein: CASSQEWRQNYGYTF. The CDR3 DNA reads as TGCGCCAGCAGCCAAGAATGGAGGCAGAACTATGGCTACACCTTC.

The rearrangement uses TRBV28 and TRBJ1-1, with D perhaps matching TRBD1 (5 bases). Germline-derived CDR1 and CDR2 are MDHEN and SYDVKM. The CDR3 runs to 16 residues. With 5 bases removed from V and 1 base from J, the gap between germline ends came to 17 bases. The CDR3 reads CASSPTSGASNTEAFF. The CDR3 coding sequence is TGTGCCAGCAGTCCCACGAGCGGGGCGTCGAACACTGAAGCTTTCTTT.

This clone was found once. CDR3 sequence reads: CASSGSDSPNEKLFF. The CDR3 region has the DNA TGTGCCAGCAGTGGATCGGACAGTCCTAATGAAAAACTGTTTTTT. The V call is TRBV6-5, the J call TRBJ1-4, with TRBD1 as a possible D gene (6 bases). CDR3 size: 15 residues. Trimming took 5 bases from V and 3 from J, leaving 13 bases between them. Germline V CDR1 and CDR2: MNHEY, SVGAGI.

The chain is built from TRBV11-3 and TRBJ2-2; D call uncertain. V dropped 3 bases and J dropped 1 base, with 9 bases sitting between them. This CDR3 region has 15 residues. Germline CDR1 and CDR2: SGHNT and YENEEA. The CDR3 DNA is TGTGCCAGCAGCTTCAGACAAATGAACACCGGGGAGCTGTTTTTT. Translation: CASSFRQMNTGELFF.

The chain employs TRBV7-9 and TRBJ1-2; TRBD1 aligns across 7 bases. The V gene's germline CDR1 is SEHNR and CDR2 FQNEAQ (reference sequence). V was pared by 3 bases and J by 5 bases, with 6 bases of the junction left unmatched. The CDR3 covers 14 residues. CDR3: CASSFAGGLYGYTF. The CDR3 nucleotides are TGTGCCAGCAGCTTCGCAGGGGGTCTATATGGCTACACCTTC. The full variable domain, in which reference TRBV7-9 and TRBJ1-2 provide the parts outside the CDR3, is DTGVSQNPRHKITKRGQNVTFRCDPISEHNRLYWYRQTLGQGPEFLTYFQNEAQLEKSRLLSDRFSAERPKGSFSTLEIQRTEQGDSAMYLCASSFAGGLYGYTFGSGTRLTVV.